These 24 T cell receptor beta chains came from one sample sequenced in a study of blood T cell repertoires in COVID-19. Profiled with immunoSEQ multiplex PCR; TCRdb holds only in-frame clones, not every one. Of 150,000 to 200,000 clones listed, more than 80% are singletons. Material: peripheral blood. The receptors were sampled from a man aged 50-60 years with acute or convalescent COVID-19.

This clone is medium-sized by share. The V and J genes are TRBV11-3 and TRBJ2-2; D might be TRBD1 (6 bases). V was clipped by 5 bases and J by 6 bases, with 10 bases between them. CDR1 SGHNT and CDR2 YENEEA come from the germline V gene. The CDR3 is 13 amino acids. The CDR3 DNA reads TGTGCCAGCAGCGCAGGGGTAGCCGGGGAGCTGTTTTTT. Its protein is CASSAGVAGELFF.

The rearrangement joins TRBV7-2 to TRBJ2-1; 13 bases align to TRBD2. Germline CDR1 reads SGHTA; CDR2 reads FQGNSA. The CDR3 length is 17 residues. V lost 3 bases, J lost 7 bases, and 9 bases stayed unmatched. The CDR3 loop is CASSFTPALAGGNEQFF. The CDR3 coding sequence is TGTGCCAGCAGCTTTACCCCCGCACTAGCGGGAGGGAATGAGCAGTTCTTC.

The chain joins TRBV30 to TRBJ1-6, with TRBD1 matching 9 bases. CDR1 and CDR2 from the germline V gene are GTSNPN and SVGIG (reference sequence). J gave up 8 bases and V 5 bases, and 7 bases lay outside the gene matches. CDR3 length: 14 residues. CDR3 sequence: CAWSGTGFYSPLHF. CDR3 sequence (DNA): TGTGCCTGGTCCGGGACAGGGTTTTATTCACCCCTCCACTTT.

The chain has TRBV5-1 and TRBJ1-1, with D hard to call. This CDR3 is built from 16 residues. Germline V gene sequence: CDR1 SGHRS, CDR2 YFSETQ. Trimming pared 4 bases from V and 2 bases from J, leaving 18 bases between. CDR3 loop: CASSGLGSATNTEAFF. In nucleotides, the CDR3 is TGCGCCAGCAGCGGACTCGGTTCAGCAACTAACACTGAAGCTTTCTTT.

The table lists this clone with a count of one. The chain is built from TRBV7-9 and TRBJ1-5; D possibly corresponds to TRBD1 (6 bases). V shed 1 base and J shed 5 bases, with 15 bases lying between them. CDR3 length: 16 residues. Germline V gene data show CDR1 as SEHNR and CDR2 as FQNEAQ (reference sequence). For the CDR3, the DNA is TGTGCCAGCAGCTTAGGTTCAGGGGTCTTAGATCAGCCCCAGCATTTT. As protein: CASSLGSGVLDQPQHF.

The chain combines TRBV9 with TRBJ2-5, with 12 bases identical to TRBD2. CDR3 size: 17 residues. Germline CDR1 reads SGDLS; CDR2 reads YYNGEE. V shed 4 bases, J shed 5 bases, and the junction held 12 bases outside the gene matches. CDR3 amino acids: CASSIGLAGPSGETQYF. The CDR3 bases are TGTGCCAGCAGCATCGGACTAGCGGGACCCTCGGGGGAGACCCAGTACTTC.

The genes are TRBV5-1 and TRBJ2-2; perhaps TRBD2 as D (6 bases). The CDR3 spans 15 residues. Germline V gene data show CDR1 as SGHRS and CDR2 as YFSETQ. Trimming cost V 0 bases and J 6 bases, with 12 bases left between them. The CDR3 protein is CASSLASGSAGELFF. The CDR3 nucleotides are TGCGCCAGCAGCTTGGCCTCCGGGAGCGCCGGGGAGCTGTTTTTT.

The V call is TRBV4-2, the J call TRBJ2-3; 9 bases fit TRBD2. This CDR3 contains 15 residues. CDR1 and CDR2 from the germline V gene are LGHNA and YNFKEQ. V dropped 1 base and J dropped 3; count of bases not matched to a gene: 2. The CDR3 is CASSQVAGETDTQYF. CDR3 sequence (DNA): TGTGCCAGCAGCCAAGTAGCGGGAGAGACAGATACGCAGTATTTT.

The CDR3 protein is CASSEITGRPNEKLFF. The DNA for the CDR3 is TGTGCCAGCAGTGAAATCACAGGGCGACCTAATGAAAAACTGTTTTTT. The V call is TRBV6-1, the J call TRBJ1-4; D is perhaps TRBD1 (6 bases). Germline loops: CDR1 MNHNS, CDR2 SASEGT. The CDR3 covers 16 residues. V was cut by 2 bases and J by 3 bases, with 13 bases left in between.

The chain employs TRBV7-2 and TRBJ1-5; maybe TRBD1 (6 bases). Germline V gene lookup returns CDR1 SGHTA and CDR2 FQGNSA. Trimming pared 5 bases from V and 1 base from J, leaving 15 bases between. CDR3 size: 16 residues. CDR3 residues: CASSPPEGGSNQPQHF. The CDR3 DNA reads TGTGCCAGCAGCCCCCCGGAGGGGGGGAGCAATCAGCCCCAGCATTTT.

This clone was detected only once. The J gene is TRBJ1-5, the V gene TRBV19; 8 bases match TRBD1. Germline CDR1 and CDR2: LNHDA and SQIVND (reference sequence). The CDR3 runs to 16 residues. The ends lost 4 bases at V and 4 bases at J; junction bases unmatched: 9. The CDR3 reads CASSTHGQGRNQPQHF. The CDR3 nucleotides read TGTGCCAGTAGTACGCACGGACAGGGACGGAATCAGCCCCAGCATTTT.

The J gene is TRBJ2-4, the V gene TRBV6-2 or TRBV6-3; D not resolved. The germline gives CDR1 MNHEY, CDR2 SVGEGT. The length of the CDR3 is 19 residues. The germline V and J ends were trimmed by 5 bases and 1 base, with 24 bases remaining between them. The CDR3 protein is CASSRYEVKRRSAKNIQYF. Here the CDR3 DNA reads TGTGCCAGCAGTAGGTACGAGGTTAAGCGACGGTCGGCCAAAAACATTCAGTACTTC.

The gene calls are TRBV6-2 or TRBV6-3 and TRBJ2-7, with 7 bases identical to TRBD1. Germline trimming cut 2 bases from V and 5 bases from J; bases unmatched to any gene: 0. This CDR3 spans 12 amino acids. Looked up from germline, CDR1 is MNHEY and CDR2 is SVGEGT. CDR3: CASSYQGDEQYV. The CDR3 region has the DNA TGTGCCAGCAGTTACCAGGGGGACGAGCAGTACGTC.

The V and J genes are TRBV19 and TRBJ1-6, with D tentatively TRBD1 (5 bases). The germline V gene encodes CDR1 LNHDA and CDR2 SQIVND (reference sequence). V lost 3 bases and J lost 8, with 14 bases in between. There are 15 residues in the CDR3. The CDR3 sequence is CASSILAKGDSPLHF. DNA for the CDR3: TGTGCCAGTAGTATTTTGGCTAAAGGGGATTCACCCCTCCACTTT.

This rearrangement joins TRBV19 to TRBJ2-5; no clear D. Germline lookup yields CDR1 LNHDA and CDR2 SQIVND (reference sequence). CDR3 size: 15 residues. Trimming took off 3 bases at V and 2 bases at J, with 13 bases between the two ends. CDR3: CASSIYGGDQETQYF. The CDR3 DNA sequence: TGTGCCAGTAGTATCTATGGCGGCGATCAAGAGACCCAGTACTTC.

The V call is TRBV5-1, the J call TRBJ2-3, with D possibly being TRBD1 (6 bases). Trimming pared 4 bases from V and 3 bases from J, leaving 15 bases between. CDR3 length: 15 amino acids. Germline-derived CDR1 and CDR2 are SGHRS and YFSETQ. The CDR3 loop reads CASSPSGQTTDTQYF. The CDR3 DNA reads TGCGCCAGCAGCCCAAGTGGACAGACTACAGATACGCAGTATTTT.

The chain uses TRBV27 and TRBJ1-6, with 7 nucleotides matching TRBD1. From germline, CDR1 is MNHEY and CDR2 SMNVEV (reference sequence). Trimming removed 3 bases from V and 9 bases from J; junction bases left unmatched: 11. This CDR3 has 16 amino acids. CDR3 amino acids: CASSLKGQPMGSPLHF. CDR3 DNA sequence: TGTGCCAGCAGTTTGAAGGGACAGCCGATGGGTTCACCCCTCCACTTT.

The rearrangement joins TRBV7-2 to TRBJ1-2; the match to TRBD1 covers 7 bases. CDR3 length: 12 residues. Germline assignment: CDR1 SGHTA and CDR2 FQGNSA. V shed 5 bases and J 11 bases; nucleotides not matched to a gene: 8. The CDR3 protein is CASSIDRVGYTF. CDR3 DNA sequence: TGTGCCAGCAGCATAGACAGGGTGGGATACACCTTC.

Notes on this clone: Compared with germline, one end of the junction differs, possibly owing to a read error. The chain couples TRBV19 to TRBJ1-1; tentative D call: TRBD1 (5 bases). The CDR3 has 13 residues. CDR1 and CDR2 from the germline V gene are LNHDA and SQIVND (reference sequence). CDR3 nucleotide sequence: TGTGCCAGTAGTTTACAGGACGCCCGGTGTATTATCTTT. This gives the protein CASSLQDARCIIF.

The J gene is TRBJ1-1, the V gene TRBV5-1; D is possibly TRBD1 (6 bases). Looked up from germline, CDR1 is SGHRS and CDR2 is YFSETQ. The CDR3 runs to 14 residues. Trimming took 8 bases from V and 11 from J, leaving 25 bases between them. CDR3 amino acids: CASKLQGSVDWAFF. CDR3 nucleotide sequence: TGCGCCAGTAAATTACAGGGTAGTGTGGATTGGGCTTTCTTT.

The chain uses TRBV5-1 and TRBJ2-1; D is possibly TRBD1 (5 bases). CDR1 SGHRS and CDR2 YFSETQ come from the germline V gene. V lost 0 bases and J lost 8, with 6 bases in between. The CDR3 is 12 residues long. The CDR3 loop is CASSLVGDEQFF. The CDR3 DNA follows: TGCGCCAGCAGCTTGGTAGGGGATGAGCAGTTCTTC.

J is TRBJ1-3 and V is TRBV9, with D unclear. Trimming took off 0 bases at V and 2 bases at J, with 15 bases between the two ends. The CDR3 extends over 17 amino acids. The germline gives CDR1 SGDLS, CDR2 YYNGEE. CDR3 sequence (DNA): TGTGCCAGCAGCGTAGCTCCTTTGGTTGAGGCTGGAAACACCATATATTTT. Translated, it gives CASSVAPLVEAGNTIYF.

This clone was seen just once. The rearrangement joins TRBV28 to TRBJ1-5, with 8 bases identical to TRBD1. Losses at the gene ends were 7 bases for V and 5 bases for J; bases not matched to a gene: 4. Germline V gene sequence: CDR1 MDHEN, CDR2 SYDVKM. This CDR3 is 13 amino acids long. For the CDR3, the DNA is TGTGCCAGCATTTCAGGGGGCTATCAGCCCCAGCATTTT. It encodes CASISGGYQPQHF.

This clone came up a few times. The V call is TRBV10-1, the J call TRBJ1-1; TRBD1 is a possible D gene (5 bases). Per germline, CDR1 WNHNN and CDR2 SYGVQD (reference sequence). The CDR3 runs to 14 residues. The V gene lost 4 bases and the J gene lost 1 base, with 10 bases spanning the gap. The CDR3 here is CASSGGTGNTEAFF. The CDR3 nucleotides read TGCGCCAGCAGTGGCGGAACAGGGAACACTGAAGCTTTCTTT.